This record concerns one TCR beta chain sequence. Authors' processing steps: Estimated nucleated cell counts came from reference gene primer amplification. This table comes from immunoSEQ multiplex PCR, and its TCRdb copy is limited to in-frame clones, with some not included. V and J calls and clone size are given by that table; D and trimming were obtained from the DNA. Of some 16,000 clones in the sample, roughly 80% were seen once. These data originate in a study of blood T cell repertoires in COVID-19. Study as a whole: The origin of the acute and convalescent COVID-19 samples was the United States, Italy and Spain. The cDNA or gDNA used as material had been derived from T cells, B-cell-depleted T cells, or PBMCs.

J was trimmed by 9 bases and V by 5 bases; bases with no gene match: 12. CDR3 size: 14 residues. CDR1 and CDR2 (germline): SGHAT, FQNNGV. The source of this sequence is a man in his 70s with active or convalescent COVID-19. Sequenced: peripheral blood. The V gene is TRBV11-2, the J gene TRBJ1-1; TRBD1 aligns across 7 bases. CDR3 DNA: TGTGCCAGCAGCCCCTTAGGACAGGACCATCAAGCTTTCTTT. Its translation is CASSPLGQDHQAFF.